Listed below are T cell receptor beta chains from one sample, sequenced in a study of T cell repertoires in cytomegalovirus infection. TCRdb independently ran MiXCR on the reads; one entry per CDR3 protein. The sample includes fewer than 400,000 distinct CDR3 sequences, 15% to 20% of them seen just once. The sequenced sample consisted of PBMCs. These receptors all stem from a human donor in good health (CMV status not recorded). Some clones in this sample may be carry-over from other donors' samples. Each CDR3 is given with its conserved first and last residue. D genes are given only for firm matches. A row's size may be missing; if present it is once, few, many or a size class.

d_gene,j_gene,v_gene,abundance,CDR3nt,CDR3aa
NA,TRBJ2-2,TRBV12-3/TRBV12-4,many,TGTGCCGGGAGGGGCAGGGGATACTCCGGGGAGCTGTTTTTT,CAGRGRGYSGELFF
NA,TRBJ1-3,TRBV28,many,TGTGCCAGCAGTTTATGGGCCAGGGAAGGAAACACCATATATTTT,CASSLWAREGNTIYF
NA,TRBJ2-3,TRBV7-8,many,TGTGCCAGCAGCGCCGTGGGCACAGATACGCAGTATTTT,CASSAVGTDTQYF
NA,TRBJ2-7,TRBV7-2,NA,TGTGCCAGCAGCTGGGGCGAAGCCGAGCAGTACTTC,CASSWGEAEQYF
NA,TRBJ2-3,TRBV3-1,NA,TGTGCCAGCAGCCCCTCAGCAGATACGCAGTATTTT,CASSPSADTQYF
NA,TRBJ1-3,TRBV3-1,NA,TGTGCCAGCAGCCAAGGGACACATCCTGGAAACACCATATATTTT,CASSQGTHPGNTIYF
NA,TRBJ2-3,TRBV10-3,many,TGTGCCATCAGCGACAGTGCAGATACGCAGTATTTT,CAISDSADTQYF
NA,TRBJ2-6,TRBV29-1,NA,TGCAGCGCGGGGGTATCTGGGGCCAACGTCCTGACTTTC,CSAGVSGANVLTF
NA,TRBJ1-1,TRBV6-2/TRBV6-3,NA,TGTGCCAGCGGGGCGTGGACTGAAGCTTTCTTT,CASGAWTEAFF
TRBD2,TRBJ2-7,TRBV7-2,many,TGTGCCAGCAGCTTAGCTCCTAGCGGGAGTTCCCGTTATTCCTACGAGCAGTACTTC,CASSLAPSGSSRYSYEQYF
NA,TRBJ1-5,TRBV7-8,many,TGTGCCAGCAGCTTTGACAGGCTCGATCAGCCCCAGCATTTT,CASSFDRLDQPQHF
NA,TRBJ1-4,TRBV2,many,TGTGCCAGCAGTGACAGGGGCAGCCTAGGAGAAAAACTGTTTTTT,CASSDRGSLGEKLFF
TRBD2,TRBJ2-1,TRBV6-5,NA,TGTGCCAGCAGAAAAGGACTAGGGTTCTACAATGAGCAGTTCTTC,CASRKGLGFYNEQFF
TRBD1,TRBJ2-7,TRBV5-6,NA,TGTGCCAGCAGCTTATGGGGACAGCTCCTCTACGAGCAGTACTTC,CASSLWGQLLYEQYF
NA,TRBJ2-7,TRBV9,NA,TGTGCCAGCAGCGTCCGGGGCACCCTCACTGAGCAGTACTTC,CASSVRGTLTEQYF
NA,TRBJ1-6,TRBV7-2,many,TGTGCCAGCAGCTTAGTGAGCAGTTATAATTCACCCCTCCACTTT,CASSLVSSYNSPLHF
NA,TRBJ2-1,TRBV20-1,few,TGCAGTGCTGGAACCGGGACTCTCGCCTACAATGAGCAGTTCTTC,CSAGTGTLAYNEQFF
NA,TRBJ2-7,TRBV28,NA,TGTGCCAGCAGTCCGCGGAGTTCCCGGGAGCAGTACTTC,CASSPRSSREQYF
NA,TRBJ1-4,TRBV3-1,few,TGTGCCAGCAGCCAAGTAGGTTTCGAAGGGGGTGAAAAACTGTTTTTT,CASSQVGFEGGEKLFF
NA,TRBJ2-1,TRBV5-6,NA,TGTGCCAGCAGCTTCCTGAGTAGCTCCTACAATGAGCAGTTCTTC,CASSFLSSSYNEQFF
NA,TRBJ2-5,TRBV7-2,medium-sized,TGTGCCAGCAGCTTATCCGGAAAGTCCCAGTACTTC,CASSLSGKSQYF
NA,TRBJ1-5,TRBV6-1,many,TGTGCCAGCAGTGAAGAAAGGGTCGGCAATCAGCCCCAGCATTTT,CASSEERVGNQPQHF
TRBD1,TRBJ2-7,TRBV6-2/TRBV6-3,NA,TGTGCCAGCTCCGGACAGGGAAGCGACGAGCAGTACTTC,CASSGQGSDEQYF
NA,TRBJ2-7,TRBV7-2,many,TGTGCCAGCAGCTTAGCGTTAGGGGTCGAGCAGTACTTC,CASSLALGVEQYF
NA,TRBJ2-1,TRBV2,few,TGTGCCAGCAGTGAGGAAGCAAACAATGAGCAGTTCTTC,CASSEEANNEQFF
NA,TRBJ1-1,TRBV7-2,many,TGTGCCAGCAGCTCGCGGCGGGGGGCAGATGGGAACACTGAAGCTTTCTTT,CASSSRRGADGNTEAFF
NA,TRBJ2-5,TRBV24-1,NA,TGTGCCACCAGTCCCCGGGCCACCGTCGTGGGGCAAGAGACCCAGTACTTC,CATSPRATVVGQETQYF
TRBD2,TRBJ2-3,TRBV7-2,many,TGTGCCAGCAGCTTAGCGGCATCACTAGCGGGAGATACGCAGTATTTT,CASSLAASLAGDTQYF
NA,TRBJ2-7,TRBV20-1,many,TGCAGTGCTAGAGAGAGCGTCTACGAGCAGTACTTC,CSARESVYEQYF
NA,TRBJ2-3,TRBV29-1,NA,TGCAGCACCGCGCCGGGAACGCACACAGATACGCAGTATTTT,CSTAPGTHTDTQYF
NA,TRBJ1-5,TRBV28,NA,TGTGCCAGCAGTTTATACCCCCCGGCGAGCAATCAGCCCCAGCATTTT,CASSLYPPASNQPQHF
TRBD2,TRBJ2-3,TRBV20-1,NA,TGCAGTGCTAGAGGGCTAGCGGCCACAGATACGCAGTATTTT,CSARGLAATDTQYF
TRBD1,TRBJ1-6,TRBV4-1,many,TGCGCCAGCAGCCGGCTCGGGACAGGAGATAATTCACCCCTCCACTTT,CASSRLGTGDNSPLHF
NA,TRBJ1-1,TRBV27,NA,TGTGCCAGCAGATTTAGACCAGGGGAAACTGAAGCTTTCTTT,CASRFRPGETEAFF
NA,TRBJ2-7,TRBV11-2,NA,TGTGCCAGCAGCTTAGCTTTAGGCCGCGAGCAGTACTTC,CASSLALGREQYF
NA,TRBJ2-7,TRBV12-3/TRBV12-4,NA,TGTGCCAGCAACAAGTCGGGACTCCGCTACGAGCAGTACTTC,CASNKSGLRYEQYF
NA,TRBJ1-6,TRBV7-2,few,TGTGCCAGCCGCGAAGGGGTTAATTCACCCCTCCACTTT,CASREGVNSPLHF
NA,TRBJ1-3,TRBV14,NA,TGTGCCAGCAGCCCCTTTGGGAAATCTGGAAACACCATATATTTT,CASSPFGKSGNTIYF
NA,TRBJ1-2,TRBV20-1,NA,TGCAGTGCCATACCGACGCCATCCATCTATGGCTACACCTTC,CSAIPTPSIYGYTF
NA,TRBJ1-2,TRBV14,NA,TGTGCCAGCAGCCAAGAGCGCAGGGGACGGTGGGACTATGGCTACACCTTC,CASSQERRGRWDYGYTF
NA,TRBJ2-4,TRBV6-2/TRBV6-3,few,TGTGCCAGCAGTTACTCCTCTAGCGCCATCGACATTCAGTACTTC,CASSYSSSAIDIQYF
TRBD1,TRBJ2-7,TRBV5-1,NA,TGCGCCAGCAGCTGGGGACAGCCTCCCTACGAGCAGTACTTC,CASSWGQPPYEQYF
NA,TRBJ2-3,TRBV6-5,NA,TGTGCCAGCAGTCGAGGACGGATAACAGATACGCAGTATTTT,CASSRGRITDTQYF
TRBD1,TRBJ1-1,TRBV7-9,NA,TGTGCCAGCAGCTTAGAGGGTACAGGGGGGACGACTTTCTTT,CASSLEGTGGTTFF
NA,TRBJ2-5,TRBV19,few,TGTGCCACCCGGAAAGCTGGGGGTCAAGAGACCCAGTACTTC,CATRKAGGQETQYF
NA,TRBJ2-2,TRBV10-3,NA,TGTGCCATCCTAAGCGGAATCACCGGGGAGCTGTTTTTT,CAILSGITGELFF
NA,TRBJ1-1,TRBV27,few,TGTGCCAGCAGTAGAAACATCATTGAGAGAGTGAACACTGAAGCTTTCTTT,CASSRNIIERVNTEAFF
NA,TRBJ2-1,TRBV6-1,many,TGTGCCACCTCGTCCATGACGGGCAATGAGCAGTTCTTC,CATSSMTGNEQFF
TRBD1,TRBJ2-7,TRBV6-2/TRBV6-3,few,TGTGCCAGCAGCCCCGTGTTCTGGACAGGGCACGAGCAGTACTTC,CASSPVFWTGHEQYF
NA,TRBJ1-6,TRBV7-2,many,TGTGCCAGCAGCTTAGTAATCACCGGTGCTTCACCCCTCCACTTT,CASSLVITGASPLHF
TRBD1,TRBJ2-1,TRBV20-1,NA,TGCACCCAAACAGGGGGACTCCACAATGAGCAGTTCTTC,CTQTGGLHNEQFF
NA,TRBJ1-5,TRBV7-2,NA,TGTGCCAGCAGCCTGACCCATGCTAGCAATCAGCCCCAGCATTTT,CASSLTHASNQPQHF
TRBD1,TRBJ2-7,TRBV10-3,NA,TGTGCCATCAGACCGGGACAGGGTAGCTCCTACGAGCAGTACTTC,CAIRPGQGSSYEQYF
NA,TRBJ2-1,TRBV20-1,many,TGCAGTGCTAGGGAGGGGGGCTCGCCCTACAATGAGCAGTTCTTC,CSAREGGSPYNEQFF
TRBD1,TRBJ2-1,TRBV18,few,TGTGCCAGCTCACCGGCCCAGGGGGCTGTTGGCGTGCAGTTCTTC,CASSPAQGAVGVQFF
NA,TRBJ2-5,TRBV18,NA,TGTGCCAGCTCACCACCTTCGGGGTACCAAGAGACCCAGTACTTC,CASSPPSGYQETQYF
TRBD1,TRBJ2-5,TRBV7-9,many,TGTGCCAGCAGCCCTCTCCCTTGGACAGGGGGGCAAGAGACCCAGTACTTC,CASSPLPWTGGQETQYF
NA,TRBJ1-5,TRBV19,NA,TGTGCCAGTAGTATTACACAGATGAATCAGCCCCAGCATTTT,CASSITQMNQPQHF
TRBD1,TRBJ1-1,TRBV6-1,few,TGTGCCAGCAGACAGGGGGGCCGGAACACTGAAGCTTTCTTT,CASRQGGRNTEAFF